This TCR beta chain derives from a study of blood T cell repertoires in COVID-19. Study-level background: Acute-phase and convalescent COVID-19 samples originated in the United States, Italy and Spain.

Sequencing was performed with immunoSEQ multiplex PCR; in TCRdb, only in-frame clones are kept and a portion is missing. The sample includes roughly 300,000 clones, around 92% of them seen just once. Germline CDR1 and CDR2: WSHSY and SAAADI. This CDR3 spans 13 amino acids. J gave up 3 bases and V 6 bases, and 3 bases lay outside the gene matches. The chain is built from TRBV10-2 and TRBJ1-1; TRBD1 matches 8 bases. The sequence came from a woman in her 30s with COVID-19, enrolled during active disease. Sequenced sample: peripheral blood. CDR3: CASRDRADTEAFF. DNA of the CDR3: TGCGCCAGCAGGGACAGGGCTGACACTGAAGCTTTCTTT.